This T cell receptor (beta chain) was documented in a study of blood T cells in healthy people across ages. This CDR3 is 14 amino acids long. The germline CDR1 and CDR2 sequences are LNHDA and SQIVND (reference sequence). A word on this clonotype: One end of the junction does not line up with germline, which may come from a read error.

A second about 7 to 11 cycle PCR used barcoded and J-beta primers. A single record per CDR3 protein comes from TCRdb applying MiXCR to the 5' RACE reads. The sample lists more than 500,000 distinct CDR3 sequences; approximately 30% were seen once. V usage is TRBV19 and J usage is TRBJ1-5; maybe TRBD1 (6 bases). This receptor was obtained from a woman in her seventies in good health. Sample: blood. This chain's CDR3 is CASKEGGRPQPRHF. The DNA of the CDR3 is TGTGCCAGTAAGGAGGGGGGCAGGCCCCAGCCCCGGCATTTT.